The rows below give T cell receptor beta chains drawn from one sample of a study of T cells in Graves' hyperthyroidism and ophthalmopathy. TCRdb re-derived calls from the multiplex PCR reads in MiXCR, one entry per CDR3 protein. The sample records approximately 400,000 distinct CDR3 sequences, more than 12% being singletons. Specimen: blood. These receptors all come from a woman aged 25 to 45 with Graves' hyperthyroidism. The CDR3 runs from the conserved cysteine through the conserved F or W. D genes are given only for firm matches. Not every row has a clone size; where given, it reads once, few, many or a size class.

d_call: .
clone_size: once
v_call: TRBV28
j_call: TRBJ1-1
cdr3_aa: CASSDGRMNTEAFF
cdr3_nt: TGTGCCAGCAGTGACGGACGTATGAACACTGAAGCTTTCTTT

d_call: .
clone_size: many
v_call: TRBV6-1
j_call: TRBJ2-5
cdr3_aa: CASSERAGMETQYF
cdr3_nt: TGTGCCAGCAGTGAACGGGCAGGCATGGAGACCCAGTACTTC

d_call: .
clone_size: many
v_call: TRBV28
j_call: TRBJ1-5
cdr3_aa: CASSLGFPGDQPQHF
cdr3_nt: TGTGCCAGCAGTTTAGGGTTCCCAGGGGATCAGCCCCAGCATTTT

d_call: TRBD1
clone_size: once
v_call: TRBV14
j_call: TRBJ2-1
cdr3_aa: CASSQDRTGAKRALSYNERFF
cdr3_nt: TGTGCCAGCAGCCAAGATAGGACAGGGGCAAAGCGGGCCCTGTCCTACAATGAGCGGTTCTTC

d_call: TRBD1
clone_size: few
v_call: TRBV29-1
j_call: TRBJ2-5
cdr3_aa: CSARGTDKSETQYF
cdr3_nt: TGCAGCGCTCGAGGGACAGATAAGTCGGAGACCCAGTACTTC

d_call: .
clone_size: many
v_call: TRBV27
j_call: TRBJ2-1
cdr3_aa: CASIPYSRKELKSYNEQFF
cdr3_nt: TGTGCCAGCATCCCCTATTCCCGTAAGGAGCTTAAATCCTACAATGAGCAGTTCTTC

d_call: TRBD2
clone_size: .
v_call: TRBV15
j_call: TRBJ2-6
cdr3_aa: CATGRAGVSSGANVLTF
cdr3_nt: TGTGCCACCGGTCGAGCGGGAGTTAGCTCTGGGGCCAACGTCCTGACTTTC

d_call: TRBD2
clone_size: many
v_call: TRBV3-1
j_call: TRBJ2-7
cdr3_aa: CASSQDPGLAGFVGSYEQYF
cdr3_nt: TGTGCCAGCAGCCAAGATCCGGGACTAGCGGGGTTCGTTGGTTCCTACGAGCAGTACTTC

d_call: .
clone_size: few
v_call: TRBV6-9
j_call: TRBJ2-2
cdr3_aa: CASSYGGREWTGELFF
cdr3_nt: TGTGCCAGCAGTTACGGGGGACGGGAATGGACCGGGGAGCTGTTTTTT

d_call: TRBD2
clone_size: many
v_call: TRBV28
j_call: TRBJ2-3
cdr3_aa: CASSLSSGSFPDTQYF
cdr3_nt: TGTGCCAGCAGTTTAAGTAGCGGGAGTTTTCCAGATACGCAGTATTTT

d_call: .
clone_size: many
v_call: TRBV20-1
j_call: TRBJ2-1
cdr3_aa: CSARVRTPAGNEQFF
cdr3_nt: TGCAGTGCTAGAGTACGGACACCGGCGGGCAATGAGCAGTTCTTC

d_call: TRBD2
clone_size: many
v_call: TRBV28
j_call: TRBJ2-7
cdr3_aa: CASSTPLGLAGKIYEQYF
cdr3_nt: TGTGCCAGCAGTACTCCCCTCGGACTAGCGGGAAAGATCTACGAGCAGTACTTC

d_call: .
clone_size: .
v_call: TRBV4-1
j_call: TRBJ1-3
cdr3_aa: CASSQVRGAGNTIYF
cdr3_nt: TGCGCCAGCAGCCAAGTCCGTGGGGCTGGAAACACCATATATTTT

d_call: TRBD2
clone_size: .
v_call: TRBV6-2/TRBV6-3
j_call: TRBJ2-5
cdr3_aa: CASSYSPLTSGRSYAETQDF
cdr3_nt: TGTGCCAGCAGTTACTCACCCTTGACTAGCGGGAGATCGTATGCGGAGACCCAGGACTTC

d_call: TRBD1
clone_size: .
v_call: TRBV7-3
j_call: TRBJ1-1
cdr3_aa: CASSTSTGGTEAFF
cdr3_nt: TGTGCCAGCAGCACGTCGACAGGGGGCACTGAAGCTTTCTTT

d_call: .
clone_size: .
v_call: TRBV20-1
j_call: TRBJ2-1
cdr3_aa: CSARSTKDEQFF
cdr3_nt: TGCAGTGCTAGATCGACTAAGGATGAGCAGTTCTTC

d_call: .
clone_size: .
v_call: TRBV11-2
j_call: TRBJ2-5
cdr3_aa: CASSLAAGVVNGAQYF
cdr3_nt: TGTGCCAGCAGCTTGGCTGCCGGAGTGGTCAATGGGGCCCAGTACTTC

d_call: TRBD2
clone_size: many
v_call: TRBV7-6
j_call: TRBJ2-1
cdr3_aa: CASSIRRISGRRLDEQFF
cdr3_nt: TGTGCCAGCAGCATCAGAAGAATTAGCGGGAGGAGGTTAGATGAGCAGTTCTTC

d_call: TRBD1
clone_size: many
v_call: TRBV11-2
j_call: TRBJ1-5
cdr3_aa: CASSSTGGQPQHF
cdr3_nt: TGTGCCAGCAGTTCGACAGGGGGCCAGCCCCAGCATTTT

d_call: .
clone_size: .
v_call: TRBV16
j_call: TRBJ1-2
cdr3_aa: CASSPVGGANYGYTF
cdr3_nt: TGTGCCAGCAGTCCCGTCGGAGGGGCTAACTATGGCTACACCTTC

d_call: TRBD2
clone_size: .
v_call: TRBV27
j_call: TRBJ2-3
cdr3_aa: CASSPRHTSADTQYF
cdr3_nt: TGTGCCAGCAGTCCGCGACATACTAGCGCAGATACGCAGTATTTT

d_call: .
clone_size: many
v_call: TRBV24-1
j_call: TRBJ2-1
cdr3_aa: CATSDPGGPSYNEQFF
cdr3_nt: TGTGCCACCAGTGACCCCGGGGGCCCATCCTACAATGAGCAGTTCTTC

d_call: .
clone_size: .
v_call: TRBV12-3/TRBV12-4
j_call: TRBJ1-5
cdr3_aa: CASSSRQTQHF
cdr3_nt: TGTGCCAGCAGTTCTCGACAGACCCAGCATTTT

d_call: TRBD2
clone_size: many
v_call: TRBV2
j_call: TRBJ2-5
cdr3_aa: CASRSPGASGSETQYF
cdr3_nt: TGTGCCAGCAGATCGCCCGGGGCTAGCGGGAGCGAGACCCAGTACTTC

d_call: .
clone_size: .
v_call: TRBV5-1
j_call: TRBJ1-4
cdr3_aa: CASSLADATNEKLFF
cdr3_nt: TGCGCCAGCAGCTTGGCAGATGCAACTAATGAAAAACTGTTTTTT

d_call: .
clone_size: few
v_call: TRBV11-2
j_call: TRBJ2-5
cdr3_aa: CASSLVYSIETQYF
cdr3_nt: TGTGCCAGCAGCTTGGTTTACTCGATAGAGACCCAGTACTTC

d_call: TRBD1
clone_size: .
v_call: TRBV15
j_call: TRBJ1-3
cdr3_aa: CATSRDSPATGVGNTIYF
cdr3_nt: TGTGCCACCAGCAGAGATTCCCCTGCGACAGGGGTGGGAAACACCATATATTTT

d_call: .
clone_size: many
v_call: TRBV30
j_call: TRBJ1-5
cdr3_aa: CAWSVQGLPSNQPQHF
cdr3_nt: TGTGCCTGGAGTGTTCAGGGTCTTCCTAGCAATCAGCCCCAGCATTTT

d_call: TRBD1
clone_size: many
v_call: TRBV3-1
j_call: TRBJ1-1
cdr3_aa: CASSPPTTGGTEAFF
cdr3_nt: TGTGCCAGCAGCCCGCCAACTACAGGGGGCACTGAAGCTTTCTTT

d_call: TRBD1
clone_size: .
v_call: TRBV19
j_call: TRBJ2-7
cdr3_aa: CASSTGGARSYEQYF
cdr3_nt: TGTGCCAGTAGTACAGGGGGCGCGAGGTCCTACGAGCAGTACTTC

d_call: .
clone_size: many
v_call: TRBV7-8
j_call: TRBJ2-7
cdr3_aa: CASSLTKGGSYEQYF
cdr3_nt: TGTGCCAGCAGCTTAACAAAGGGGGGTTCCTACGAGCAGTACTTC

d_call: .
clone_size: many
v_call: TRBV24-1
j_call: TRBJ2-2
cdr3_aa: CATSDFSGSNTGELFF
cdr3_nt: TGTGCCACCAGTGATTTTTCGGGATCGAACACCGGGGAGCTGTTTTTT

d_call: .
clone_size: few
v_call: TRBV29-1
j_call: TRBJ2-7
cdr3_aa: CSVSGDSYEQYF
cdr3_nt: TGCAGCGTTTCAGGGGATTCCTACGAGCAGTACTTC

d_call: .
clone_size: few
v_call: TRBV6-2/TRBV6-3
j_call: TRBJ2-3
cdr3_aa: CASEQDTDTQYF
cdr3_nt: TGTGCCAGCGAACAGGACACAGATACGCAGTATTTT

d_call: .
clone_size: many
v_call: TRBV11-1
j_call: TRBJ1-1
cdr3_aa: CATSNFGEALNTEAFF
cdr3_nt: TGTGCCACTTCGAATTTCGGGGAGGCTTTAAACACTGAAGCTTTCTTT

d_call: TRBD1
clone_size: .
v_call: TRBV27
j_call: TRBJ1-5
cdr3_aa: CASSLARDRYSNQPQHF
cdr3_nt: TGTGCCAGCAGTTTAGCCCGGGACAGGTATAGCAATCAGCCCCAGCATTTT

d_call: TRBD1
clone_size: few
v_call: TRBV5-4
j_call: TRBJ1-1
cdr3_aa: CASSLGWTGGWDTEAFF
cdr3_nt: TGTGCCAGCAGCTTGGGTTGGACAGGGGGCTGGGACACTGAAGCTTTCTTT

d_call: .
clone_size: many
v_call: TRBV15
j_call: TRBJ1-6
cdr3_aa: CATSPAEGGSSPLHF
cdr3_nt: TGTGCCACCAGCCCGGCGGAGGGAGGGAGTTCACCCCTCCACTTT

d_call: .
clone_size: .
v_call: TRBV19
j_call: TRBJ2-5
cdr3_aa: CASSLYQTRMGQETQYF
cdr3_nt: TGTGCCAGTAGTCTTTACCAGACTAGAATGGGACAAGAGACCCAGTACTTC

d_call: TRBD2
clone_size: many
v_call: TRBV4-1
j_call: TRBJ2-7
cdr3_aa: CASSQTRSGGSYEQYF
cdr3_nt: TGCGCCAGCAGCCAGACGCGCAGCGGGGGCTCCTACGAGCAGTACTTC

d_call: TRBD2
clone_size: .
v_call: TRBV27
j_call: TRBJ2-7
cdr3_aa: CASRSGRPYEQYF
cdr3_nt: TGTGCCAGCAGGAGCGGGAGGCCCTACGAGCAGTACTTC

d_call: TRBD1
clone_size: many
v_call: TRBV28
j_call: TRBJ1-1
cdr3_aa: CASEDRGRETEAFF
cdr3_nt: TGTGCCAGCGAAGACAGGGGAAGGGAGACTGAAGCTTTCTTT

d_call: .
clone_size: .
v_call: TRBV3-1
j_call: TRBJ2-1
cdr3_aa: CASRGDKSSYNEQFF
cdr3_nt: TGTGCCAGCAGGGGTGACAAGAGCTCCTACAATGAGCAGTTCTTC

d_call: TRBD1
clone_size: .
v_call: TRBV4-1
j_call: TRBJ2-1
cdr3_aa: CASSQPRTGANEQFF
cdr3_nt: TGCGCCAGCAGCCAGCCCCGGACAGGGGCCAATGAGCAGTTCTTC

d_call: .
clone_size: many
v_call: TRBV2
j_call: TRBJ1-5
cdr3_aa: CASSRGDQPQHF
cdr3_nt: TGTGCCAGCTCCCGGGGGGATCAGCCCCAGCATTTT

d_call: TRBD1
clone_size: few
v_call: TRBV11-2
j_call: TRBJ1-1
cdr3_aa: CASSLQLWTGGFTEAFF
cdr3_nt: TGTGCCAGCAGCTTACAGCTTTGGACAGGGGGCTTCACTGAAGCTTTCTTT

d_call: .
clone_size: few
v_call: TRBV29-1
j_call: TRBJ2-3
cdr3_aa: CSVGGQADTQYF
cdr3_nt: TGCAGCGTGGGAGGCCAGGCAGATACGCAGTATTTT

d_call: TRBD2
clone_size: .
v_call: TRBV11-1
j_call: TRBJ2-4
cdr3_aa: CASSYTSGIAKNIQYF
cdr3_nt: TGTGCCAGCAGCTACACTAGCGGGATAGCCAAAAACATTCAGTACTTC

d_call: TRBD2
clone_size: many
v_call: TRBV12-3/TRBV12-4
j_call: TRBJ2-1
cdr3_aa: CASSLAGTSGGFYNEQFF
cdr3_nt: TGTGCCAGCAGTTTAGCAGGGACTAGCGGGGGTTTCTACAATGAGCAGTTCTTC